A single sample is the source of the 26 T cell receptor beta chains below, sequenced in a study of cytomegalovirus exposure and HLA in healthy donors. A multiplex PCR was run with 60 Vbeta primers and 13 Jbeta primers. Clones were sequenced by immunoSEQ multiplex PCR, and TCRdb holds only the in-frame ones, with some missing. The sample lists 95,000 to 150,000 clones, approximately 67% seen once, with about 1.6% in the top ten. The sample comprised PBMCs. The receptors shown here come from a man in his late teens or twenties in good health and CMV-seronegative.

The chain links TRBV29-1 to TRBJ2-1; perhaps TRBD2 as D (5 bases). CDR1 is SQVTM and CDR2 is ANQGSEA in the germline V gene. Trimming took 8 bases from V and 8 from J, leaving 16 bases between them. The CDR3 runs to 12 residues. The DNA for the CDR3 is TGCAGCTTCCGTCCCGTGAGGGATGAGCAGTTCTTC. Protein sequence: CSFRPVRDEQFF.

This clone was seen a single time. The V call is TRBV7-9, the J call TRBJ2-5; no firm D call. With 2 bases removed from V and 5 bases from J, the gap between germline ends came to 9 bases. CDR3 size: 13 residues. Germline V gene lookup returns CDR1 SEHNR and CDR2 FQNEAQ (reference sequence). CDR3 sequence: CASSLTRAETQYF. The CDR3 DNA follows: TGTGCCAGCAGCTTAACCCGAGCGGAGACCCAGTACTTC. The full variable domain, in which reference TRBV7-9 and TRBJ2-5 provide the parts outside the CDR3, is DTGVSQNPRHKITKRGQNVTFRCDPISEHNRLYWYRQTLGQGPEFLTYFQNEAQLEKSRLLSDRFSAERPKGSFSTLEIQRTEQGDSAMYLCASSLTRAETQYFGPGTRLLVL.

The chain joins TRBV10-3 to TRBJ1-1; 7 bases are a match to TRBD1. This CDR3 spans 12 amino acids. The germline V gene has CDR1 ENHRY and CDR2 SYGVKD. J lost 8 bases, V lost 3 bases, and 3 bases had no gene match. The CDR3: CAISDRTGEAFF. The CDR3 nucleotides are TGTGCCATCAGTGATCGGACAGGCGAAGCTTTCTTT.

The chain uses TRBV19 and TRBJ2-3; TRBD1 matches at 9 bases. This CDR3 contains 15 residues. CDR1 and CDR2 from the germline V gene are LNHDA and SQIVND (reference sequence). J was trimmed by 3 bases and V by 5 bases; bases with no gene match: 6. CDR3 protein: CASSGTGGATDTQYF. CDR3 bases: TGTGCCAGTAGTGGAACAGGGGGCGCGACAGATACGCAGTATTTT.

This clone was seen once. This rearrangement joins TRBV5-6 to TRBJ1-4; no clear D gene. The germline gives CDR1 SGHDT, CDR2 YYEEEE. V was pared by 3 bases and J by 4 bases, with 13 bases between. The CDR3 loop spans 15 amino acids. CDR3 coding DNA: TGTGCCAGCAGCTCCTGGGCCAAGATTAATGAAAAACTGTTTTTT. It translates to CASSSWAKINEKLFF.

This clone was recorded a few times. As DNA, the CDR3 is TGTGCCAGCAGTTACAGGGGGTTTAAAGATCAGCCCCAGCATTTT. Translated, it gives CASSYRGFKDQPQHF. The V and J genes are TRBV2 and TRBJ1-5; TRBD1 matches at 8 bases. CDR3 size: 15 residues. Germline trimming cut 5 bases from V and 5 bases from J; bases unmatched to any gene: 8. Per germline, CDR1 SNHLY and CDR2 FYNNEI.

This clone has a single count. This chain connects TRBV4-1 to TRBJ2-2; 7 bases align to TRBD1. The CDR3 is made up of 17 amino acids. Per the germline V gene, CDR1 is MGHRA and CDR2 is YSYEKL. V lost 0 bases and J lost 5; bases outside the gene matches: 9. The CDR3 reads CASSQDPYRGQTGELFF. The CDR3, as DNA: TGCGCCAGCAGCCAAGATCCATATAGGGGGCAAACCGGGGAGCTGTTTTTT.

This clone was counted between two and nine times. The chain is built from TRBV6-1 and TRBJ2-1, with TRBD1 as a possible D gene (6 bases). The ends were cut back, 0 bases at V and 9 bases at J, with 15 bases in the middle. CDR3 size: 15 residues. Germline CDR1 is MNHNS and CDR2 is SASEGT. DNA of the CDR3: TGTGCCAGCAGTGAAGCAGGTTCCTTAGGGGGTGAGCAGTTCTTC. It specifies CASSEAGSLGGEQFF.

V and J are TRBV6-6 and TRBJ2-1; D unclear. In germline, CDR1 is MNHNY, CDR2 SVGAGI (reference sequence). Trimming pared 6 bases from V and 4 bases from J, leaving 7 bases between. The CDR3 has 12 residues. The CDR3 DNA reads TGTGCCAGCAGCGTAGATTACAATGAGCAGTTCTTC. The encoded protein is CASSVDYNEQFF.

This rearrangement joins TRBV19 to TRBJ1-1, with TRBD1 identical over 8 bases. Trimming removed 4 bases from V and 0 bases from J; junction bases left unmatched: 4. The CDR3 is 15 residues long. CDR1 and CDR2 from the germline V gene are LNHDA and SQIVND (reference sequence). The CDR3 sequence is CASSTPGGVNTEAFF. The CDR3 coding sequence is TGTGCCAGTAGTACACCAGGGGGCGTGAACACTGAAGCTTTCTTT.

The chain employs TRBV6-6 and TRBJ1-3, with TRBD1 identical over 11 bases. With V trimmed by 4 bases and J by 4 bases, 3 bases remained unmatched. This CDR3 spans 15 amino acids. Per germline, CDR1 MNHNY and CDR2 SVGAGI (reference sequence). Here the CDR3 reads CASSSDRGLGNTIYF. CDR3 nucleotide sequence: TGTGCCAGCAGTTCGGACAGGGGGCTAGGAAACACCATATATTTT.

The V gene is TRBV9, the J gene TRBJ1-1, with unresolved D. Germline CDR1 is SGDLS and CDR2 is YYNGEE. With 4 bases removed from V and 1 base from J, the gap between germline ends came to 11 bases. This CDR3 has 14 amino acids. The CDR3 reads CASSLSGGNTEAFF. As DNA, the CDR3 is TGTGCCAGCAGCCTGTCCGGCGGGAACACTGAAGCTTTCTTT.

Notes on this clone: The junction departs from the called germline gene at one end, perhaps through a read error. The CDR3 region is CPSSWGQGRGTEAFF. CDR3 nucleotides: TGTCCCAGCAGCTGGGGACAGGGGAGGGGGACTGAAGCTTTCTTT. The gene calls are TRBV5-6 and TRBJ1-1, with 10 bases that match TRBD1. Germline V gene sequence: CDR1 SGHDT, CDR2 YYEEEE. The CDR3 contains 15 residues.

The genes are TRBV28 and TRBJ2-1; TRBD2 might be the D (5 bases). From germline, CDR1 is MDHEN and CDR2 SYDVKM. The CDR3 contains 12 residues. Deletions cut 6 bases from V and 10 bases from J, with 13 bases between. In DNA, the CDR3 is TGTGCCAGCAGCCCTAGAGGGTGCGAGCAGTTCTTC. It encodes CASSPRGCEQFF.

This clone was seen only once. This sequence joins TRBV6-6 and TRBJ2-7; 7 nucleotides line up with TRBD1. CDR1 is MNHNY, CDR2 SVGAGI, per germline (reference sequence). The CDR3 has 14 residues. The V gene end was trimmed by 8 bases and the J gene end by 7 bases; junction bases not matched to a gene: 14. In DNA, the CDR3 is TGTGCCAGCCAGACCGGGACAGTCTCATGGGAGCAGTACTTC. It translates to CASQTGTVSWEQYF.

The chain joins TRBV9 to TRBJ2-1; 8 nucleotides match TRBD2. Per the germline V gene, CDR1 is SGDLS and CDR2 is YYNGEE. J was trimmed by 2 bases and V by 4 bases; bases with no gene match: 8. The CDR3 loop spans 16 amino acids. The CDR3 loop is CASSIRAGGAYNEQFF. CDR3 coding DNA: TGTGCCAGCAGCATAAGGGCGGGAGGAGCCTACAATGAGCAGTTCTTC.

This chain links TRBV25-1 with TRBJ1-2; 9 bases align to TRBD1. Germline CDR1 is MGHDK and CDR2 is SYGVNS. The CDR3 covers 17 residues. V shed 4 bases and J 4 bases; nucleotides not matched to a gene: 13. CDR3 amino acids: CASSAWDRALLTYGYTF. For the CDR3, the DNA is TGTGCCAGCAGTGCGTGGGACAGGGCCCTTCTCACCTATGGCTACACCTTC.

The chain joins TRBV30 to TRBJ2-3; 7 bases line up with TRBD2. The CDR3 totals 14 residues. V lost 3 bases to trimming and J lost 1 base; unmatched junction nucleotides: 4. Germline CDR1 is GTSNPN and CDR2 is SVGIG (reference sequence). The CDR3 region has the DNA TGTGCCTGGAGCTCGGCGGGGGGCACAGATACGCAGTATTTT. Protein sequence: CAWSSAGGTDTQYF.

The chain is built from TRBV5-6 and TRBJ1-6; the match to TRBD1 covers 9 bases. This CDR3 is 14 amino acids long. The trim removed 0 bases at V and 8 bases at J, leaving 0 bases unmatched. Germline lookup yields CDR1 SGHDT and CDR2 YYEEEE. CDR3 sequence: CASSLGQGDSPLHF. The DNA for the CDR3 is TGTGCCAGCAGCTTGGGACAGGGGGATTCACCCCTCCACTTT.

The chain recombines TRBV28 with TRBJ2-7; no clear D. V lost 2 bases, J lost 7 bases, and 6 bases lay in between. CDR1 and CDR2 from the germline V gene are MDHEN and SYDVKM. The CDR3 covers 11 residues. This chain's CDR3 is CASSLGQEQYF. The CDR3 bases are TGTGCCAGCAGTTTAGGTCAGGAGCAGTACTTC.

The chain employs TRBV6-5 and TRBJ1-4; D perhaps matches TRBD1 (6 bases). V lost 6 bases and J lost 0, with 11 bases in between. CDR1 MNHEY and CDR2 SVGAGI come from the germline V gene. This CDR3 has 15 amino acids. For the CDR3, the DNA is TGTGCCAGCAGCAAGACAGGAGCAACTAATGAAAAACTGTTTTTT. Protein product: CASSKTGATNEKLFF.

The chain combines TRBV28 with TRBJ1-1; a possible D gene is TRBD1 (5 bases). The CDR3 consists of 15 residues. V lost 4 bases to trimming and J lost 1 base, with 13 bases between them. Germline V gene sequence: CDR1 MDHEN, CDR2 SYDVKM. The CDR3 sequence is CASSSRGSANTEAFF. DNA of the CDR3: TGTGCCAGCAGTTCCCGGGGGTCAGCGAACACTGAAGCTTTCTTT.

This chain connects TRBV7-9 to TRBJ2-1; D gene unclear. CDR3 length: 17 residues. V was shortened by 4 bases and J by 8 bases, with 24 bases between the two germline ends. Germline CDR1 reads SEHNR; CDR2 reads FQNEAQ (reference sequence). The CDR3 loop is CASSSRIRLPPSHEQFF. The CDR3 DNA is TGTGCCAGCAGCTCCAGGATACGGCTGCCACCCTCTCATGAGCAGTTCTTC.

This clone was counted between two and nine times. The chain employs TRBV7-9 and TRBJ2-7, with a possible D match to TRBD1 (6 bases). Trimming removed 8 bases at V and 0 bases at J, with 11 bases between. CDR3 length: 13 amino acids. CDR1 and CDR2 (germline): SEHNR, FQNEAQ (reference sequence). CDR3 sequence reads: CASEKGDSYEQYF. DNA of the CDR3: TGTGCCAGCGAAAAGGGGGACTCCTACGAGCAGTACTTC.

V is TRBV19 and J is TRBJ1-5, with D unresolved. The CDR3 consists of 14 residues. The V gene lost 9 bases and the J gene lost 6 bases, with 18 bases spanning the gap. Germline CDR1 reads LNHDA; CDR2 reads SQIVND (reference sequence). CDR3 in amino acids: CASTGWTEGQPQHF. The DNA for the CDR3 is TGTGCCAGCACGGGGTGGACCGAGGGTCAGCCCCAGCATTTT.

The table lists this clone with a count of one. The J gene is TRBJ2-7, the V gene TRBV18; 7 nucleotides align to TRBD2. The germline CDR1 and CDR2 sequences are KGHSH and LQKENI. This CDR3 has 14 residues. V shed 3 bases, J shed 6 bases, and the junction held 8 bases outside the gene matches. CDR3 sequence (DNA): TGTGCCAGCTCACCTACGGGACCGGGGGGCGAGCAGTACTTC. It specifies CASSPTGPGGEQYF.